This entry lists 10 T cell receptor beta chains sequenced from one sample in a study of human T cells and chemical hapten exposure. Time point noted: pre-sensitization, week 0. The treatment is: therapeutic diphenylcyclopropenone sensitization with weekly scalp DPC. TCRdb redid the calling of the RACE reads with MiXCR, one entry per CDR3 protein. The sample shows fewer than 200,000 distinct CDR3 sequences, more than 25% of them seen only once. The sequencing here drew on whole blood, taken in connection with sensitization to the hapten diphenylcyclopropenone (DPC). These receptors were taken from a young woman with alopecia areata. Some clones in this sample may be carry-over from other donors' samples.

This clonotype came up a few times. This sequence joins TRBV20-1 and TRBJ2-1; 8 nucleotides match TRBD2. Germline V gene lookup returns CDR1 DFQATT and CDR2 SNEGSKA (reference sequence). V lost 4 bases and J lost 10; bases outside the gene matches: 6. This CDR3 contains 12 residues. For the CDR3, the DNA is TGCAGTGCTAAAGCGGGAGTGGGGGAGCAGTTCTTC. Residues: CSAKAGVGEQFF.

V usage is TRBV12-3 or TRBV12-4 and J usage is TRBJ2-1, with TRBD2 matching 8 bases. V shed 5 bases and J 9 bases; nucleotides not matched to a gene: 15. The CDR3 runs 16 residues. The CDR3 is CASSPRTAGVLTEQFF. CDR3 nucleotides: TGTGCCAGCAGTCCCCGTACAGCGGGAGTGCTTACTGAGCAGTTCTTC.

J is TRBJ2-6 and V is TRBV4-2, with D unclear. CDR1 and CDR2 from the germline V gene are LGHNA and YNFKEQ. Trimming removed 0 bases at V and 3 bases at J, with 9 bases between. This CDR3 has 16 amino acids. CDR3 sequence reads: CASSQESRVGANVLTF. The CDR3 nucleotides are TGTGCCAGCAGCCAAGAGTCAAGGGTTGGGGCCAACGTCCTGACTTTC.

This rearrangement joins TRBV11-2 to TRBJ2-2; D might be TRBD2 (6 bases). CDR3 size: 16 residues. The germline V gene has CDR1 SGHAT and CDR2 FQNNGV. Deletions cut 5 bases from V and 1 base from J, with 14 bases between. CDR3 sequence (DNA): TGTGCCAGCAGCCGGATTAGCGGAAGGAACACCGGGGAGCTGTTTTTT. It specifies CASSRISGRNTGELFF.

This clonotype has more than one count but fewer than ten. This chain links TRBV5-5 with TRBJ2-3; the D gene could be TRBD1 or TRBD2 (5 bases each). The germline CDR1 and CDR2 sequences are SGHKS and YYEKEE (reference sequence). CDR3 length: 14 residues. V shed 7 bases and J shed 5 bases, with 17 bases lying between them. The CDR3 protein is CASRTGPLEDTQYF. CDR3 DNA: TGTGCCAGCCGGACGGGACCATTGGAAGATACGCAGTATTTT.

This clonotype was counted between two and nine times. The chain uses TRBV29-1 and TRBJ1-1; 7 bases are a match to TRBD1. The germline CDR1 and CDR2 sequences are SQVTM and ANQGSEA. CDR3 length: 13 residues. V shed 7 bases, J shed 1 base, and the junction held 6 bases outside the gene matches. The CDR3 DNA is TGCAGCGCTAAAGGACAGGCGAACACTGAAGCTTTCTTT. Its translation: CSAKGQANTEAFF.

This clonotype was seen a few times. V and J are TRBV20-1 and TRBJ2-5; 7 bases align to TRBD1. After removal of 6 bases from V and 4 bases from J, the junction contained 2 bases not matched to a gene. The CDR3 spans 11 residues. Germline CDR1 DFQATT, CDR2 SNEGSKA (reference sequence). CDR3 nucleotide sequence: TGCAGTGCCGGGACAGTAGAGACCCAGTACTTC. This codes for CSAGTVETQYF.

J is TRBJ2-1 and V is TRBV15; D might be TRBD1 (6 bases). The CDR3 loop spans 16 amino acids. V was clipped by 2 bases and J by 3 bases, with 14 bases between them. CDR1 is LNHNV, CDR2 YYDKDF, per germline (reference sequence). As DNA, the CDR3 is TGTGCCACCAGCAGATACAGGGAATCGTACTACAATGAGCAGTTCTTC. Translation gives CATSRYRESYYNEQFF.

The chain couples TRBV11-2 to TRBJ2-7; D is undetermined. Trimming removed 5 bases from V and 2 bases from J, with 13 bases in between. CDR1 is SGHAT and CDR2 is FQNNGV in the germline V gene. There are 14 residues in the CDR3. The CDR3 DNA reads TGTGCCAGCAGCCGACCGTCGGCAGCCTACGAGCAGTACTTC. As protein: CASSRPSAAYEQYF.

The V and J genes are TRBV7-2 and TRBJ2-5; either TRBD1 or TRBD2 may fit D (6 bases each). The CDR3 has 17 residues. Germline CDR1 SGHTA, CDR2 FQGNSA. V was shortened by 4 bases and J by 5 bases, with 23 bases between the two germline ends. Written as DNA, the CDR3 is TGTGCCAGCAGCTGGGGGGCAGGGAGTGACCTCCGGGAGACCCAGTACTTC. This encodes CASSWGAGSDLRETQYF. Complete variable domain (other parts from reference TRBV7-2 and TRBJ2-5): GAGVSQSPSNKVTEKGKDVELRCDPISGHTALYWYRQSLGQGLEFLIYFQGNSAPDKSGLPSDRFSAERTGGSVSTLTIQRTQQEDSAVYLCASSWGAGSDLRETQYFGPGTRLLVL.